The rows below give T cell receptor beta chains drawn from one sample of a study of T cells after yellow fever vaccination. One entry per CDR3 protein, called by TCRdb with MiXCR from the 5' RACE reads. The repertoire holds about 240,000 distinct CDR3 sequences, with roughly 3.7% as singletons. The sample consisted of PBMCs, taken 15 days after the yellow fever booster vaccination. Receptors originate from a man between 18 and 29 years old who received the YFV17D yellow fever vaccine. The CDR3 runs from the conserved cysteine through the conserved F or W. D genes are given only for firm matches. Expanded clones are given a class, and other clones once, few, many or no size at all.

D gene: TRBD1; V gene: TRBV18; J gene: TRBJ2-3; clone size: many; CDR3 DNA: TGTGCCAGCTCACCCGGGACAGGCGTGGGGTTCACAGATACGCAGTATTTT; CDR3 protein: CASSPGTGVGFTDTQYF
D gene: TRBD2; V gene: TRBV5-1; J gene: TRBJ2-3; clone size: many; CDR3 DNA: TGCGCCAGCAGCGGGACTAGCGGTCGTACGCAGTATTTT; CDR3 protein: CASSGTSGRTQYF
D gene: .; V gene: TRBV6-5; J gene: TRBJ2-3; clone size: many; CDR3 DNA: TGTGCCAGCACCCCCGACCTAGGTGACCCTTGGGGTACGCAGTATTTT; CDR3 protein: CASTPDLGDPWGTQYF
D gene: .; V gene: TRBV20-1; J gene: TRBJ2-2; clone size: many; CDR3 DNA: TGCAGTGCTAGCCCACCCCACGGGAACACCGGGGAGCTGTTTTTT; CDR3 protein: CSASPPHGNTGELFF
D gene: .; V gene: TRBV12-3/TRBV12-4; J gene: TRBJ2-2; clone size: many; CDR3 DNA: TGTGCCAGCAGTTTGGTATACGCCGGGGAGCTGTTTTTT; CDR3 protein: CASSLVYAGELFF
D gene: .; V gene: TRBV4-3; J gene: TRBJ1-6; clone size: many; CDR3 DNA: TGCGCCAGCAGCCAAGATAGGCCGAATTCACCCCTCCACTTT; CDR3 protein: CASSQDRPNSPLHF
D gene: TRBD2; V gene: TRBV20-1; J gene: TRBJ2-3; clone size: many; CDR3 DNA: TGCAGTGCTAGTGCTATCGGACTAGCGGGGGGGAAGGGTACGCAGTATTTT; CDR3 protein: CSASAIGLAGGKGTQYF
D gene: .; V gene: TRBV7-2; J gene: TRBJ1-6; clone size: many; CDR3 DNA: TGTGCCAGCAGCTTAGCGGGTGGGAATAATTCACCCCTCCACTTT; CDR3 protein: CASSLAGGNNSPLHF
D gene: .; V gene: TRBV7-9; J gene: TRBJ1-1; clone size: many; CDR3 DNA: TGTGCCAGCAGCCCTAACGTACAGGGAACTGAAGCTTTCTTT; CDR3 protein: CASSPNVQGTEAFF
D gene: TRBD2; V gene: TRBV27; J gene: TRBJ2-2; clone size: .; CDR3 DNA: TGTGCCACCCTGGGAGGGTACACCGGGGAGCTGTTTTTT; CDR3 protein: CATLGGYTGELFF
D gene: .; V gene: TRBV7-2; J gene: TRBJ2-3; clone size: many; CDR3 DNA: TGTGCCAGCAGCCTTCTGACAGGTGGCGGGTGGGATACGCAGTATTTT; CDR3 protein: CASSLLTGGGWDTQYF
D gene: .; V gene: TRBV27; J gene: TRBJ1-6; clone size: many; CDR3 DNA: TGTGCCAGCGCAAGGAGTTTTGATTCACCCCTCCACTTT; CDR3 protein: CASARSFDSPLHF